This TCR beta chain stems from a study of T cell responses to AZD1222 COVID-19 vaccine. Findings of the study overall: Nearly half of spike-specific TCRs reportedly go after variant regions that carry no mutations. The breadth and depth of Spike-specific TCRs increased once two AZD1222 doses had been given.

The count of this clone is one. Its antigen is still unknown. This CDR3 comprises 13 residues. V gave up 7 bases and J gave up 4 bases; unmatched junction bases: 6. Germline V gene lookup returns CDR1 MDHEN and CDR2 SYDVKM. Assay used: immunoSEQ multiplex PCR; TCRdb lists only in-frame clones, some missing. The data show approximately 170,000 clones, 85% to 95% seen once. This TCR derives from an adult in good health. The chain employs TRBV28 and TRBJ1-2, with TRBD1 matching 7 bases. Source: peripheral blood, taken on day 0 of AZD1222 vaccination. The chain's CDR3 is CASTRGQPYGYTF. CDR3 nucleotide sequence: TGTGCCAGCACCAGGGGACAGCCCTATGGCTACACCTTC.